One and the same sample provided the 9 T cell receptor beta chains below, sequenced in a study of Graves' ophthalmopathy and Graves' hyperthyroidism. RNA transcripts yielded amplified TCR beta CDR3 regions. The library came from an HTBI-primed first-round RT-PCR and a second-round multiplex PCR. From the multiplex PCR reads, TCRdb called clonotypes with MiXCR, one entry per CDR3 protein. In the table there are about 340,000 distinct CDR3 sequences, about a sixth of which are singletons. Input material: peripheral blood. All receptors come from an adult man with Graves' ophthalmopathy.

The sample holds many counts of this clonotype. The chain combines TRBV2 with TRBJ1-5; the D is unclear. This CDR3 has 13 residues. V was pared by 8 bases and J by 1 base, with 9 bases between. CDR1 and CDR2 from the germline V gene are SNHLY and FYNNEI. CDR3 DNA sequence: TGTGCCAGCGAGGAGGGAAGCAATCAGCCCCAGCATTTT. The encoded protein is CASEEGSNQPQHF.

This clonotype was seen many times. This rearrangement joins TRBV7-6 to TRBJ2-7; TRBD2 matches 8 bases. The CDR3 covers 14 residues. J lost 6 bases, V lost 5 bases, and 9 bases had no gene match. CDR1 is SGHVS and CDR2 is FNYEAQ in the germline V gene. Here the CDR3 reads CASSMEAGGGEQYF. The CDR3 DNA follows: TGTGCCAGCAGCATGGAGGCGGGAGGCGGCGAGCAGTACTTC.

At least ten counts were recorded for this clonotype. The V gene is TRBV5-1, the J gene TRBJ2-7; tentatively, D is TRBD2 (6 bases). This CDR3 has 18 residues. Germline values: CDR1 SGHRS, CDR2 YFSETQ. V was pared by 0 bases and J by 4 bases, with 23 bases between. CDR3 DNA: TGCGCCAGCAGCTTGGTACCAGGGACTCCCGATAACCCATACGAGCAGTACTTC. Protein product: CASSLVPGTPDNPYEQYF.

At least ten counts were recorded for this clonotype. The chain employs TRBV5-1 and TRBJ1-1, with 7 bases matching TRBD1. From germline, CDR1 is SGHRS and CDR2 YFSETQ. CDR3 length: 14 residues. The trim removed 4 bases at V and 7 bases at J, leaving 10 bases unmatched. The CDR3 DNA follows: TGCGCCAGCAGCCCATACTACGACAGGGATGAAGCTTTCTTT. It translates to CASSPYYDRDEAFF.

This clonotype was picked up many times. The chain carries TRBV6-1 and TRBJ2-5, with TRBD2 identical over 10 bases. The CDR3 length is 14 residues. With V trimmed by 6 bases and J by 4 bases, 5 bases remained unmatched. The germline CDR1 and CDR2 sequences are MNHNS and SASEGT. CDR3 DNA sequence: TGTGCCAGCAGAGGAAGCGGGAGGGGAGAGACCCAGTACTTC. Translation: CASRGSGRGETQYF.

This clonotype was seen ten or more times. The V gene is TRBV9, the J gene TRBJ2-3; D is ambiguous. The CDR3 spans 12 residues. V lost 0 bases to trimming and J lost 8 bases, with 7 bases between them. The germline V gene encodes CDR1 SGDLS and CDR2 YYNGEE. Here the CDR3 reads CASSVGSGTQYF. In DNA form, the CDR3 reads TGTGCCAGCAGCGTAGGATCGGGTACGCAGTATTTT.

Ten or more counts support this clonotype. This chain joins TRBV7-9 and TRBJ2-6; D is perhaps TRBD1 (6 bases). The germline V and J ends were trimmed by 5 bases and 2 bases, with 10 bases remaining between them. Germline V CDR1 and CDR2: SEHNR, FQNEAQ (reference sequence). This CDR3 spans 15 amino acids. CDR3 sequence: CASSRYRAGANVLTF. Here the CDR3 DNA reads TGTGCCAGCAGCCGCTACAGGGCTGGGGCCAACGTCCTGACTTTC.

This clonotype was observed many times. The chain has TRBV5-1 and TRBJ2-2; D is undetermined. Trimming stripped 0 bases from V and 1 base from J, with 4 bases between. The CDR3 loop spans 14 amino acids. Germline V CDR1 and CDR2: SGHRS, YFSETQ. CDR3 loop: CASSLGRNTGELFF. The CDR3 DNA reads TGCGCCAGCAGCTTGGGACGGAACACCGGGGAGCTGTTTTTT.

This clonotype was observed many times. This sequence joins TRBV6-1 and TRBJ1-3, with D unresolved. This CDR3 is 13 amino acids long. Germline loops: CDR1 MNHNS, CDR2 SASEGT. V was clipped by 6 bases and J by 0 bases, with 6 bases between them. The CDR3 nucleotides read TGTGCCAGCAGGAAGTACTCTGGAAACACCATATATTTT. It is translated as CASRKYSGNTIYF.